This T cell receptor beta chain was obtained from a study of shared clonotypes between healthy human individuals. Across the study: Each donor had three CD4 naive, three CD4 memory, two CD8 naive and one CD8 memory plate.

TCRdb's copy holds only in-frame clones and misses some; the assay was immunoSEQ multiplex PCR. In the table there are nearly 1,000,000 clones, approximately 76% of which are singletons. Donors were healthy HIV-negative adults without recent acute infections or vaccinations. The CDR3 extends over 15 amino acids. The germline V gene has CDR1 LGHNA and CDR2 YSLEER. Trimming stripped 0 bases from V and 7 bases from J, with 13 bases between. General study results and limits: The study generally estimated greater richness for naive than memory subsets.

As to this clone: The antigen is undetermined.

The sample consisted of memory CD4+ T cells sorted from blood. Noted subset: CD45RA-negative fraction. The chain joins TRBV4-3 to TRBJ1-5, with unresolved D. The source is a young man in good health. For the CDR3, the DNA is TGCGCCAGCAGCCAAGATTGGGCAGTGGGACAGCCCCAGCATTTT. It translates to CASSQDWAVGQPQHF.